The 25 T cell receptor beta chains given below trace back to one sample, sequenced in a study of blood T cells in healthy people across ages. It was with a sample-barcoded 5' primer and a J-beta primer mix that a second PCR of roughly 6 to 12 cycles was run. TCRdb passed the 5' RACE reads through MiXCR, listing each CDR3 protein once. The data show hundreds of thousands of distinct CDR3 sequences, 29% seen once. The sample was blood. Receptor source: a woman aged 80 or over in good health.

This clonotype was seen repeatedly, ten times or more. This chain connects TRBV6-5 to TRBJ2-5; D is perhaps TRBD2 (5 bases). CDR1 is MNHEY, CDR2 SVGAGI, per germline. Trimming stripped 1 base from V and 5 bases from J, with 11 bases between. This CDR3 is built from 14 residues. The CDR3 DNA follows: TGTGCCAGCAGTTACTATTCGGGGTATGAGACCCAGTACTTC. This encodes CASSYYSGYETQYF.

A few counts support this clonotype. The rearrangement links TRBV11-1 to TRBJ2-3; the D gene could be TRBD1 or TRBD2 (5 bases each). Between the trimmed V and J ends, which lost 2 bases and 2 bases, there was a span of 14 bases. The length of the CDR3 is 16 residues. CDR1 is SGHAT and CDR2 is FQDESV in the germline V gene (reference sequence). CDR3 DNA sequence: TGTGCCAGCAGCTTAACCCCCAGGGAGATCACAGATACGCAGTATTTT. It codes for CASSLTPREITDTQYF.

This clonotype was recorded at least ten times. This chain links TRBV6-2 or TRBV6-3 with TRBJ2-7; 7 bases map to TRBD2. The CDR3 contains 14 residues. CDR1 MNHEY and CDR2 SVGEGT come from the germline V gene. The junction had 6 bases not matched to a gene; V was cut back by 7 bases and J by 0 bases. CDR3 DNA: TGTGCCAGCACCCGTGGCGGGAGCTCCTACGAGCAGTACTTC. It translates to CASTRGGSSYEQYF.

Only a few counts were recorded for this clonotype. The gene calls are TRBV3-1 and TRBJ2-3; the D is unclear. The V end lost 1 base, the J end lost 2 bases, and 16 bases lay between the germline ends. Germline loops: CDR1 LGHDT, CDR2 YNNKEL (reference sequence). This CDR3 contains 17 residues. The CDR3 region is CASSQGRGTRSTDTQYF. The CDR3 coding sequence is TGTGCCAGCAGCCAAGGGCGAGGAACTCGTTCCACAGATACGCAGTATTTT.

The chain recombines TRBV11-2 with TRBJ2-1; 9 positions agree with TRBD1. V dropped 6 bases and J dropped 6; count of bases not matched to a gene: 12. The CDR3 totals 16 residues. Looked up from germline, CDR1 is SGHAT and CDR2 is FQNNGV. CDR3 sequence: CASSETGGPLGNEQFF. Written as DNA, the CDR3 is TGTGCCAGCAGTGAGACAGGGGGGCCTTTAGGCAATGAGCAGTTCTTC. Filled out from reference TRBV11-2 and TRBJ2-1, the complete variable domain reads EAGVAQSPRYKIIEKRQSVAFWCNPISGHATLYWYQQILGQGPKLLIQFQNNGVVDDSQLPKDRFSAERLKGVDSTLKIQPAKLEDSAVYLCASSETGGPLGNEQFFGPGTRLTVL.

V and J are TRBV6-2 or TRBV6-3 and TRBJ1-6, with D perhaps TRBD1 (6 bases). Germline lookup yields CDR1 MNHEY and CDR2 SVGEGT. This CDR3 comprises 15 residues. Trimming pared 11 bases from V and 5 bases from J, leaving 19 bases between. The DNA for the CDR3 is TGTGCCTGGACCACCACGACAGGAAATAATTCACCCCTCCACTTT. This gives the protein CAWTTTTGNNSPLHF.

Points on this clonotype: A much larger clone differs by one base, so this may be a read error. The DNA of the CDR3 is TGCGCCAGCAGCTTGGTCGCGGGGGCGGCGAATGAGCAGTACTTC. This encodes CASSLVAGAANEQYF. The chain joins TRBV5-1 to TRBJ2-7, with a tentative D call TRBD2 (7 bases). V was clipped by 0 bases and J by 7 bases, with 17 bases between them. This CDR3 region has 15 residues. CDR1 is SGHRS and CDR2 is YFSETQ in the germline V gene.

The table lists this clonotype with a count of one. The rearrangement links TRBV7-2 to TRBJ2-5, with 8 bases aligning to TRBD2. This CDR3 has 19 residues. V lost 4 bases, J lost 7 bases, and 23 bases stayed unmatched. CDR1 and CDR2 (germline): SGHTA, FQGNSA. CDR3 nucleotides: TGTGCCAGCAGCTCAAAGGAAGCGGGGGTGTTAAGGGTCGGGGGGACCCAGTACTTC. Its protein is CASSSKEAGVLRVGGTQYF.

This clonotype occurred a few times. CDR3 in amino acids: CASIPLGTTDTQYF. The CDR3 bases are TGTGCCAGTATCCCCTTGGGGACCACAGATACGCAGTATTTT. The chain joins TRBV28 to TRBJ2-3, with D possibly called TRBD1 or TRBD2 (5 bases each). V was cut by 9 bases and J by 2 bases, with 15 bases left in between. CDR3 length: 14 amino acids. The germline CDR1 and CDR2 sequences are MDHEN and SYDVKM.

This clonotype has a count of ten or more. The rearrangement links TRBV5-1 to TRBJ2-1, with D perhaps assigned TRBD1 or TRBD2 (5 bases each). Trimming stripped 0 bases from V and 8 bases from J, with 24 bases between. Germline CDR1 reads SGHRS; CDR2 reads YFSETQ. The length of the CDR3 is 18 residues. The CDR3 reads CASSLALHANRMGDEQFF. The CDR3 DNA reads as TGCGCCAGCAGCTTGGCCTTACATGCGAACAGAATGGGGGATGAGCAGTTCTTC.

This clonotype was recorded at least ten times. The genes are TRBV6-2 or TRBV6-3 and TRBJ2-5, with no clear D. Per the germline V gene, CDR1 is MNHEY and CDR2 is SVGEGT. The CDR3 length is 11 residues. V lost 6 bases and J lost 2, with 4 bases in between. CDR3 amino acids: CASRYQETQYF. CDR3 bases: TGTGCCAGCAGGTATCAAGAGACCCAGTACTTC.

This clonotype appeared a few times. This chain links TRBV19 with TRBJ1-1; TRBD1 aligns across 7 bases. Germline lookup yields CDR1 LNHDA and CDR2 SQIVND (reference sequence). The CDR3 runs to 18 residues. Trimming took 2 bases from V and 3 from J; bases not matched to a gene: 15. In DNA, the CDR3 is TGTGCCAGTAGTATACGATTTGGGACAGACCCAACATACACTGAAGCTTTCTTT. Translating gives CASSIRFGTDPTYTEAFF.

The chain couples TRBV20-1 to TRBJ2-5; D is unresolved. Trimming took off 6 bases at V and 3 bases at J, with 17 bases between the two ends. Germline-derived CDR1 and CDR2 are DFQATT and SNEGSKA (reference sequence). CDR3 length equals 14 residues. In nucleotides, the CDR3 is TGCAGTGCATCCCCGGCCCCCCAGAAAGAGACCCAGTACTTC. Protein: CSASPAPQKETQYF.

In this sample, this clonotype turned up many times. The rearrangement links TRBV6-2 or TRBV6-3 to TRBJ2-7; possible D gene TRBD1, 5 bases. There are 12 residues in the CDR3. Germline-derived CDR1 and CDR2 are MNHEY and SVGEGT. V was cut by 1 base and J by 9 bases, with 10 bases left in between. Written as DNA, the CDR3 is TGTGCCAGCAGTTACTTGGGGCGGAGGCAGTACTTC. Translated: CASSYLGRRQYF.

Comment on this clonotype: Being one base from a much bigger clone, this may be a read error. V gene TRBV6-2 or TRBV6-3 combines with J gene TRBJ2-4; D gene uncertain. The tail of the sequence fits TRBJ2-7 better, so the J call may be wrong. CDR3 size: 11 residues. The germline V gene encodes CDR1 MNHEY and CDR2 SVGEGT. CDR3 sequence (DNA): TGTACCAGCAGTTACGTTTACGAGCAGTACTTC. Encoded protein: CTSSYVYEQYF.

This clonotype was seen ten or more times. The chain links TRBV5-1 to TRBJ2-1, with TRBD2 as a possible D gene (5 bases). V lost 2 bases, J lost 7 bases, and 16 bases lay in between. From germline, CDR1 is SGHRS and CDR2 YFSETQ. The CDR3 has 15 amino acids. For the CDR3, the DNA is TGCGCCAGCAGCTTACCACTAGGAGGCTTGAATGAGCAGTTCTTC. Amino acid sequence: CASSLPLGGLNEQFF.

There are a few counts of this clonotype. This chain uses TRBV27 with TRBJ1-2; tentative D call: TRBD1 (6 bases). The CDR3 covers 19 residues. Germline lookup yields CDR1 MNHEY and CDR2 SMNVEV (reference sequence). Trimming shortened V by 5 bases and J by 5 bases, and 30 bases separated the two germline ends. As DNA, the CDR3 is TGTGCCAGCAGTGTCGGGGGATACGGGGGGCGCGAGAGTTCTTATGGCTACACCTTC. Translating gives CASSVGGYGGRESSYGYTF.

The CDR3 DNA reads as TGTGCCAGCAGCTTAACCCACGGAGGCGGGGAGCTGTTTTTT. Its protein is CASSLTHGGGELFF. The gene calls are TRBV11-3 and TRBJ2-2, with D perhaps TRBD2 (5 bases). This CDR3 comprises 14 residues. Germline CDR1 SGHNT, CDR2 YENEEA. Trimming removed 2 bases at V and 7 bases at J, with 11 bases between.

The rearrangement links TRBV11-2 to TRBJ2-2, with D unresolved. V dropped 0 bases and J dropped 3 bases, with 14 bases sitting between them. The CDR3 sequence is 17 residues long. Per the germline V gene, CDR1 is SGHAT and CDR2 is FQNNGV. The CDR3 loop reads CASSLEGRWRHTGELFF. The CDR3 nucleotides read TGTGCCAGCAGCTTAGAGGGTCGATGGAGACACACCGGGGAGCTGTTTTTT.

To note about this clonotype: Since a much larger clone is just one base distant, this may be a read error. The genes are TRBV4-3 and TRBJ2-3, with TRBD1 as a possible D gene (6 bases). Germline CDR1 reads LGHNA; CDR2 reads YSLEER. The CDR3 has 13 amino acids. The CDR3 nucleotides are TGCGCCGGCAGCCAAACAGGGTCCGATACGCAGTATTTT. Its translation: CAGSQTGSDTQYF.

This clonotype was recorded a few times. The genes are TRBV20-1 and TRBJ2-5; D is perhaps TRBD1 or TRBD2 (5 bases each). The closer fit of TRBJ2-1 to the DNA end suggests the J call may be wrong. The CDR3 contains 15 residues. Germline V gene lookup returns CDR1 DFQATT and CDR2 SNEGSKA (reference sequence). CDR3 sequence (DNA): TGCAGTGCTAGAGACCGGGGACGGTACAAAGAGACCCAGTTCTTC. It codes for CSARDRGRYKETQFF.

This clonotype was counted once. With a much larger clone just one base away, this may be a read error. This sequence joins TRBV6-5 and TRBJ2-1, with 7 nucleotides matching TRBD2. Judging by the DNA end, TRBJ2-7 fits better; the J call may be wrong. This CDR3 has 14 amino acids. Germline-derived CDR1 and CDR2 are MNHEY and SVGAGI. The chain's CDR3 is CASSAGRAYNEQYF. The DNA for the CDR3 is TGTGCCAGCAGCGCAGGGAGGGCCTACAATGAGCAGTACTTC.

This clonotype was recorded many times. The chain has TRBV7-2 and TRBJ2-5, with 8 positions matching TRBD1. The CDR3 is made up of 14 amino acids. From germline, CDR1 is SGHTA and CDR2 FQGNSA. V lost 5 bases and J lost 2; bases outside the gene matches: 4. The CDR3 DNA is TGTGCCAGCAGCCCAGGGGGCCCGCAAGAGACCCAGTACTTC. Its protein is CASSPGGPQETQYF.

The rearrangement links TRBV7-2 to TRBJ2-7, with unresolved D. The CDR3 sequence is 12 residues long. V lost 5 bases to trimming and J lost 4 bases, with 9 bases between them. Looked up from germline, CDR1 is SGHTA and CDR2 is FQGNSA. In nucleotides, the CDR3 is TGTGCCAGCAGCGCGTCTCCGTACGAGCAGTACTTC. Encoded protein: CASSASPYEQYF.

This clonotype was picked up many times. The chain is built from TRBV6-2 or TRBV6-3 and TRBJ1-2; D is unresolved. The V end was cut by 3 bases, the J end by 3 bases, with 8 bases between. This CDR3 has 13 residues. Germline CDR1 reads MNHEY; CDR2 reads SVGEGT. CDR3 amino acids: CASSYKEDYGYTF. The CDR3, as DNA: TGTGCCAGCAGTTATAAGGAAGACTATGGCTACACCTTC.